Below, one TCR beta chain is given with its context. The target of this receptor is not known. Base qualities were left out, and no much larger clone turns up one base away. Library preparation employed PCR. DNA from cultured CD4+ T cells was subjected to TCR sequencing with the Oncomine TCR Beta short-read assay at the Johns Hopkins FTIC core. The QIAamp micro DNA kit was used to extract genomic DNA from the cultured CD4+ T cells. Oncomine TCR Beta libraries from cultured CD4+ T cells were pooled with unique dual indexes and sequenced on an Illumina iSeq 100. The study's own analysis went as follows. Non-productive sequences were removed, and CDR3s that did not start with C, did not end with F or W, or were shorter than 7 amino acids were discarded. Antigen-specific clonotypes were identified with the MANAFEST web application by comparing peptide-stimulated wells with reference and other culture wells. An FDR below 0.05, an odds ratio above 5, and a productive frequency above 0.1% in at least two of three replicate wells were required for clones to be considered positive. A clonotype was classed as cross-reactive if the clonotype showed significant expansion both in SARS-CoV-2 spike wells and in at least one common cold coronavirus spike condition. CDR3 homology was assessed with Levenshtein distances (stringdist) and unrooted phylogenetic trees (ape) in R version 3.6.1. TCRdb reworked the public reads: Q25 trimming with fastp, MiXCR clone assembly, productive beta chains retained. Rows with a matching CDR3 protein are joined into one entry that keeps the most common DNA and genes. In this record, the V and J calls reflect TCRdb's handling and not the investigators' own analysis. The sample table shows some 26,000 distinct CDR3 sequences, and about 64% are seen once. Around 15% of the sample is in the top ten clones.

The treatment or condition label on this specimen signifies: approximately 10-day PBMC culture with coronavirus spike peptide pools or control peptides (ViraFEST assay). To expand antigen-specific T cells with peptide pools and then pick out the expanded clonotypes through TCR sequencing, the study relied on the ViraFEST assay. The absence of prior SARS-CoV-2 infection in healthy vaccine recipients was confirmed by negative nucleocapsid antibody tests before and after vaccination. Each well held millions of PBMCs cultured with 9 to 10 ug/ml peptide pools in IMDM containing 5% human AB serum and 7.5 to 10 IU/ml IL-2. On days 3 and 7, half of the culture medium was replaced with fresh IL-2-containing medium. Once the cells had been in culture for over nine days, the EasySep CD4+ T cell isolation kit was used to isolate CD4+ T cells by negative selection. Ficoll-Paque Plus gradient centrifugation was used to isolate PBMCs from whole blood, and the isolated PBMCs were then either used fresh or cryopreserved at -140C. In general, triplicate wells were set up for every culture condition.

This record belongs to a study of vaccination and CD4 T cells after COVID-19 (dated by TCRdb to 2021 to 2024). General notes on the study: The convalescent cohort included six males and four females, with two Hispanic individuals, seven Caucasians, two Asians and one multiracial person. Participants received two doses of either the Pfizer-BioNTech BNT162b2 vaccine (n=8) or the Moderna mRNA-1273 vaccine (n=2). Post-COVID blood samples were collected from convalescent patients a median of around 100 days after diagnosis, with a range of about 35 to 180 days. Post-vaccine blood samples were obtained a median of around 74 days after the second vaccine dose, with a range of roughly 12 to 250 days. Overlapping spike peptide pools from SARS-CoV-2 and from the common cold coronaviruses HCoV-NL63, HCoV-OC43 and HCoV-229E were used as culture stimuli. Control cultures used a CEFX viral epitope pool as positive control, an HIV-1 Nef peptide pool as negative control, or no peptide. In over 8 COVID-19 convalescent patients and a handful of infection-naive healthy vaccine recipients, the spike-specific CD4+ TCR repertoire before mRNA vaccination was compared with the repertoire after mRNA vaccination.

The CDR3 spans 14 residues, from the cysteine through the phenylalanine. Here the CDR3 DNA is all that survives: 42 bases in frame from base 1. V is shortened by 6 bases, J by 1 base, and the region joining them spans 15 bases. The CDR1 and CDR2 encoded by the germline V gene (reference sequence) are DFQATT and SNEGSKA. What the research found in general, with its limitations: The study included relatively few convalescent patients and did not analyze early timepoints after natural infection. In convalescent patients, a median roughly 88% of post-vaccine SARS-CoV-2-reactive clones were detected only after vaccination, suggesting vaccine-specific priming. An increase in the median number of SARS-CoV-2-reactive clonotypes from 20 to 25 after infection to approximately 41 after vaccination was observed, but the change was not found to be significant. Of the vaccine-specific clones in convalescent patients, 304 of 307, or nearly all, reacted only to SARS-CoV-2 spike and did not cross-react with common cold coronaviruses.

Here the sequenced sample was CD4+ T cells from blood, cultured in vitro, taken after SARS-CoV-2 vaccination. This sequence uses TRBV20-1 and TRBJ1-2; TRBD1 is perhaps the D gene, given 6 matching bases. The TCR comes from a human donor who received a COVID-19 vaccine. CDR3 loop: CSAAYQQGNYGYTF. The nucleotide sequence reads TGCAGTGCCGCCTACCAACAGGGTAACTATGGCTACACCTTC.